This TCR beta chain came from a study of T cells in localized non-small cell lung cancer (dated by TCRdb to about 2020). At the level of the whole study: The study examined T cell repertoires in under 300 patients with early-stage NSCLC and compared tumors with uninvolved tumor-adjacent lungs. A mean age of around 66 years was recorded for the NSCLC patients, of whom 120 to 150 were male and about a hundred were female. The cohort consisted of approximately 240 treatment-naive NSCLC patients whose localized lung tumors had been resected. Study-wide findings and limitations: Uninvolved tumor-adjacent lung showed the highest T cell clonality, higher than tumor, which suggests more focused antigenic responses in the uninvolved tumor-adjacent lung. Longer overall survival was associated with higher blood T cell density, whereas shorter survival was associated with higher adjacent-lung clonality. A median of 57 of the top 100 tumor clones turned up in the paired uninvolved adjacent lung, and 25 to 35 of those clones also ranked among the top 100 of that same adjacent lung. Because multi-region tumor sequencing was not done, intratumor heterogeneity could not be ruled out. Since the design was exploratory, TCR variables were selected using unadjusted p-values with no false-discovery rate correction.

From a lookup of the germline V gene, CDR1 and CDR2 are SGHDT and YYEEEE. From the cysteine through the phenylalanine, the CDR3 covers 15 amino acids. Only the CDR3 DNA is retained, 45 bases long and in frame from the first base. For this chain, trimming is 0 bases at the V end and 3 bases at the J end, and the number of junction bases without a gene match is 3. As for this clone: Its cognate antigen has yet to be identified. It has no much larger one-base neighbor in the sample; base qualities were not kept.

At diagnosis, tumor, uninvolved tumor-adjacent lung and peripheral blood were collected and then preserved as a mix of FFPE and fresh-frozen material. For TCR repertoire profiling, blood samples were analyzed as peripheral blood mononuclear cells. TCR beta CDR3 regions were sequenced from DNA using the immunoSEQ Assay. Processing in the source paper ran as follows. To compute T cell density, TCR beta template counts were normalized to usable DNA, which was estimated by amplifying housekeeping genes. Richness was estimated with the preseqR package, extrapolating to 400,000 templates for PBMC samples and 120,000 templates for tissue samples. Clonality was taken to be one minus Pielou's evenness. Tissue-enriched TCRs were identified by differential abundance testing using productive amino-acid clonotypes, minimum total count 5 and alpha 0.1. The Jaccard Index and the Morisita Overlap Index were used to quantify repertoire overlap between compartments. TCR beta CDR3s were clustered by GLIPH together with public tetramer-defined viral CDR3s, and at least three viral sequences plus V-gene enrichment were required for viral motifs. The table was pulled from immuneACCESS by TCRdb, which kept in-frame rearrangements only. Such tables lose some clones; where checked, under half of the loss comes from unresolved V genes, and the rest has no known cause. Clone size and V and J calls were adopted from that table, with D and trimming inferred from the DNA. For this sample there are 130,000 or so clones; roughly 90% appear just once. Jointly, the top ten make up 1.7% of the sample.

Specimen: peripheral blood, collected before any cancer treatment. This TCR was recovered from an older female donor with stage I lung adenocarcinoma. Rearrangement joined TRBV5-6 to TRBJ2-5; 9 middle bases align to TRBD2. The DNA sequence follows: TGTGCCAGCAGCTTGGAGTCTAGCGGGAAAGAGACCCAGTACTTC. Protein translation: CASSLESSGKETQYF. The CDR3 plus the reference TRBV5-6 and TRBJ2-5 genes for the other parts give the full variable domain: DAGVTQSPTHLIKTRGQQVTLRCSPKSGHDTVSWYQQALGQGPQFIFQYYEEEERQRGNFPDRFSGHQFPNYSSELNVNALLLGDSALYLCASSLESSGKETQYFGPGTRLLVL.